The 9 T cell receptor beta chains below were found in one sample sequenced in a study of blood T cell repertoires in COVID-19. Generated by immunoSEQ multiplex PCR, the TCRdb table keeps only in-frame clones and is missing some. The sample lists 190,000 or so clones; 85% to 90% were seen once. The sequenced material came from peripheral blood. The receptor set was obtained from a man in his forties or fifties with acute or convalescent COVID-19.

This rearrangement joins TRBV27 to TRBJ2-2, with 13 bases fitting TRBD2. CDR1 is MNHEY and CDR2 is SMNVEV in the germline V gene (reference sequence). The CDR3 spans 21 residues. V dropped 7 bases and J dropped 6; count of bases not matched to a gene: 23. CDR3 residues: CASTLLGIGKTSGRRAGELFF. CDR3 coding DNA: TGTGCCAGCACCCTACTCGGTATAGGGAAGACTAGCGGGAGGCGGGCCGGGGAGCTGTTTTTT.

V usage is TRBV28 and J usage is TRBJ1-5; TRBD1 agrees at 11 bases. This CDR3 comprises 15 residues. Germline CDR1 reads MDHEN; CDR2 reads SYDVKM. V was clipped by 7 bases and J by 8 bases; unmatched bases: 10. The CDR3 bases are TGTGCCAGCACCTCCGGGACAGGGGGTATCAAGCCCCAGCATTTT. It translates to CASTSGTGGIKPQHF.

The gene calls are TRBV28 and TRBJ1-1; no reliable D call. Germline values: CDR1 MDHEN, CDR2 SYDVKM. The CDR3 has 13 amino acids. Trimming took off 4 bases at V and 0 bases at J, with 6 bases between the two ends. CDR3 amino acids: CASSYGLNTEAFF. The CDR3 DNA follows: TGTGCCAGCAGTTACGGGTTGAACACTGAAGCTTTCTTT.

The chain employs TRBV9 and TRBJ2-3; D may be TRBD1 (6 bases). Trimming took 3 bases from V and 1 from J, leaving 9 bases between them. The CDR3 runs to 14 residues. Per germline, CDR1 SGDLS and CDR2 YYNGEE. The CDR3 is CASSADRGTDTQYF. The DNA of the CDR3 is TGTGCCAGCAGCGCGGACAGAGGCACAGATACGCAGTATTTT.

This clone came up a few times. The rearrangement joins TRBV27 to TRBJ1-6; 8 bases match TRBD1. CDR1 is MNHEY, CDR2 SMNVEV, per germline (reference sequence). The CDR3 is 15 residues long. V gave up 2 bases and J gave up 9 bases; unmatched junction bases: 6. The CDR3 protein is CASSLIGQGGSPLHF. As DNA, the CDR3 is TGTGCCAGCAGTTTAATCGGACAGGGAGGTTCACCCCTCCACTTT.

This clone was counted only a few times. The chain joins TRBV9 to TRBJ2-7; TRBD2 agrees at 8 bases. V was pared by 0 bases and J by 5 bases, with 22 bases of the junction left unmatched. CDR1 is SGDLS and CDR2 is YYNGEE in the germline V gene. There are 20 residues in the CDR3. CDR3 in amino acids: CASSVGLNSGTRILANEQYF. DNA for the CDR3: TGTGCCAGCAGCGTAGGGCTCAATAGCGGGACTCGAATCTTAGCTAACGAGCAGTACTTC.

The chain links TRBV4-2 to TRBJ2-3; TRBD2 aligns across 8 bases. The CDR3 is 18 amino acids. CDR1 and CDR2 (germline): LGHNA, YNFKEQ. Trimming took 0 bases from V and 0 from J; bases not matched to a gene: 8. Here the CDR3 DNA reads TGTGCCAGCAGCCAAGAGTCGGGAGGGCACCCTAGCACAGATACGCAGTATTTT. Its protein product is CASSQESGGHPSTDTQYF.

This chain joins TRBV6-2 or TRBV6-3 and TRBJ2-5; D is possibly TRBD1 (5 bases). The length of the CDR3 is 16 residues. V lost 5 bases and J 1 base, leaving 17 bases between the germline ends. Per germline, CDR1 MNHEY and CDR2 SVGEGT. CDR3 region: CASSHRTLHAQETQYF. In nucleotides, the CDR3 is TGTGCCAGCAGTCATAGGACACTTCACGCCCAAGAGACCCAGTACTTC.

The rearrangement joins TRBV5-1 to TRBJ1-1; 8 bases are a match to TRBD1. Germline trimming cut 3 bases from V and 1 base from J; bases unmatched to any gene: 2. The CDR3 loop spans 14 amino acids. The germline CDR1 and CDR2 sequences are SGHRS and YFSETQ. CDR3 sequence reads: CASSWDRQNTEAFF. In DNA form, the CDR3 reads TGCGCCAGCAGCTGGGACAGGCAGAACACTGAAGCTTTCTTT.